One and the same sample provided the 28 T cell receptor beta chains below, sequenced in a study of T-cell reconstitution after alpha-beta-depleted transplantation in children. Construction of the TCRbeta library involved unique molecular identifiers. TCRdb redid the calling of the PCR reads with MiXCR, one entry per CDR3 protein. The sample contains roughly 5,000 distinct CDR3 sequences, approximately 25% of which appear only once. This specimen consisted of PBMCs, mostly from graft donor cells, obtained 60 days after TCRalphabeta/CD19-depleted stem cell transplant. The receptors here all came from a male patient between 2 and 10 years old who had a stem cell transplant for acute lymphoblastic leukemia, so the T cells may come from the graft donor.

This clonotype was detected ten times or more. The V gene is TRBV2, the J gene TRBJ2-1, with D tentatively TRBD2 (6 bases). The CDR3 is 15 residues long. Germline loops: CDR1 SNHLY, CDR2 FYNNEI. V was pared by 0 bases and J by 5 bases, with 11 bases between. CDR3 in amino acids: CASSEAGGGNNEQFF. The CDR3 region has the DNA TGTGCCAGCAGTGAAGCCGGAGGCGGGAACAATGAGCAGTTCTTC.

This clonotype was seen ten or more times. V and J are TRBV24-1 and TRBJ1-1, with D maybe TRBD1 (5 bases). CDR1 KGHDR and CDR2 SFDVKD come from the germline V gene. The CDR3 runs to 15 residues. With 0 bases removed from V and 5 bases from J, the gap between germline ends came to 12 bases. The CDR3 region has the DNA TGTGCCACCAGTGATTTGCCCCTCGGGGGAACTGAAGCTTTCTTT. This codes for CATSDLPLGGTEAFF.

The CDR3 reads CAGEAGELFF. The CDR3, as DNA: TGTGCCGGTGAGGCTGGGGAGCTGTTTTTT. V is TRBV7-8 and J is TRBJ2-2; D remains unclear. The CDR3 is 10 amino acids. Trimming shortened V by 11 bases and J by 8 bases, and 9 bases separated the two germline ends. The germline CDR1 and CDR2 sequences are SGHVS and FQNEAQ.

By share, this clonotype ranks as medium-sized. The gene calls are TRBV12-3 or TRBV12-4 and TRBJ2-1; tentative D call: TRBD1 (5 bases). V was trimmed by 3 bases and J by 2 bases, leaving 5 bases between them. This CDR3 region has 13 residues. CDR3 residues: CASSFRAYNEQFF. CDR3 coding DNA: TGTGCCAGCAGTTTCAGGGCCTACAATGAGCAGTTCTTC.

The J gene is TRBJ2-5, the V gene TRBV19; D call uncertain. Trimming stripped 10 bases from V and 4 bases from J, with 16 bases between. CDR3 length: 13 residues. The germline V gene has CDR1 LNHDA and CDR2 SQIVND (reference sequence). The CDR3, as DNA: TGTGCCATCGGCCCCGGGCGGTTAGAGACCCAGTACTTC. It encodes CAIGPGRLETQYF.

The table lists this clonotype with many counts. This chain joins TRBV30 and TRBJ2-5, with TRBD2 identical over 7 bases. Germline V CDR1 and CDR2: GTSNPN, SVGIG (reference sequence). V lost 3 bases to trimming and J lost 5 bases; unmatched junction nucleotides: 15. The CDR3 runs to 16 residues. CDR3 region: CAWRDGEGGFGETQYF. The CDR3 nucleotides read TGTGCCTGGAGAGATGGGGAGGGTGGTTTCGGCGAGACCCAGTACTTC.

This clonotype was seen repeatedly, ten times or more. The V gene is TRBV9, the J gene TRBJ1-6, with D unresolved. In germline, CDR1 is SGDLS, CDR2 YYNGEE. There are 13 residues in the CDR3. The V end lost 1 base, the J end lost 6 bases, and 5 bases lay between the germline ends. In DNA, the CDR3 is TGTGCCAGCAGCGTACTTTTTAATTCACCCCTCCACTTT. Its translation is CASSVLFNSPLHF.

The J gene is TRBJ2-2, the V gene TRBV12-3 or TRBV12-4; D is undetermined. The CDR3 runs to 11 residues. V was shortened by 3 bases and J by 6 bases, with 2 bases between the two germline ends. The CDR3 DNA follows: TGTGCCAGCAGTTTTGCCGGGGAGCTGTTTTTT. This gives the protein CASSFAGELFF.

There are many counts of this clonotype. The J gene is TRBJ1-1, the V gene TRBV10-3; D is unresolved. The CDR3 spans 13 residues. Trimming removed 8 bases from V and 1 base from J, with 11 bases in between. Germline V gene lookup returns CDR1 ENHRY and CDR2 SYGVKD. The CDR3 bases are TGTGCCATCGGATGGACGGGGAACACTGAAGCTTTCTTT. The encoded protein is CAIGWTGNTEAFF.

The J gene is TRBJ1-6, the V gene TRBV3-1, with D uncertain. This CDR3 region has 15 residues. CDR1 is LGHDT, CDR2 YNNKEL, per germline (reference sequence). The V end lost 4 bases, the J end lost 9 bases, and 16 bases lay between the germline ends. The CDR3 region has the DNA TGTGCCAGCAGCCCCTTTGAGAGGCCAAGTTCACCCCTCCACTTT. Amino acids: CASSPFERPSSPLHF.

This clonotype was seen many times. The chain links TRBV20-1 to TRBJ2-7, with 9 positions matching TRBD2. The CDR3 has 16 amino acids. V lost 0 bases and J lost 4; bases outside the gene matches: 10. Germline lookup yields CDR1 DFQATT and CDR2 SNEGSKA (reference sequence). The CDR3 spells CSARDFSGRIDYEQYF. For the CDR3, the DNA is TGCAGTGCTAGAGATTTTAGCGGGAGAATCGATTACGAGCAGTACTTC.

This chain uses TRBV28 with TRBJ2-1, with D possibly matching TRBD2 (7 bases). The germline gives CDR1 MDHEN, CDR2 SYDVKM. The germline V and J ends were trimmed by 6 bases and 5 bases, with 14 bases remaining between them. CDR3 size: 14 residues. CDR3 amino acids: CASSPGGPNNEQFF. CDR3 nucleotide sequence: TGTGCCAGCAGCCCGGGGGGCCCCAACAATGAGCAGTTCTTC. The whole variable domain, remainder taken from reference TRBV28 and TRBJ2-1, is DVKVTQSSRYLVKRTGEKVFLECVQDMDHENMFWYRQDPGLGLRLIYFSYDVKMKEKGDIPEGYSVSREKKERFSLILESASTNQTSMYLCASSPGGPNNEQFFGPGTRLTVL.

This clonotype is labeled as medium-sized (0.01 to 0.1%). The chain combines TRBV6-5 with TRBJ2-2, with D perhaps TRBD2 (5 bases). Looked up from germline, CDR1 is MNHEY and CDR2 is SVGAGI. The CDR3 runs 16 residues. With 0 bases removed from V and 6 bases from J, the gap between germline ends came to 14 bases. The CDR3 region is CASSYSSTPRAGELFF. The CDR3 nucleotides are TGTGCCAGCAGTTACTCTTCAACCCCGCGGGCCGGGGAGCTGTTTTTT.

Many counts were recorded for this clonotype. The chain recombines TRBV7-9 with TRBJ1-6, with D perhaps TRBD1 (5 bases). CDR3 length equals 15 residues. The germline V gene encodes CDR1 SEHNR and CDR2 FQNEAQ (reference sequence). The V gene lost 4 bases and the J gene lost 10 bases, with 17 bases spanning the gap. The CDR3 loop reads CASSSRQFPRSPLHF. CDR3 DNA sequence: TGTGCCAGCAGCTCGAGACAGTTTCCACGGTCACCCCTCCACTTT.

Relative to its sample, this clonotype is medium-sized. The chain employs TRBV12-3 or TRBV12-4 and TRBJ1-1; tentatively, D is TRBD1 (5 bases). With 5 bases removed from V and 5 bases from J, the gap between germline ends came to 18 bases. The CDR3 consists of 15 residues. In DNA, the CDR3 is TGTGCCAGCAGTCTAAGTGGGGGGAGGGGTACTGAAGCTTTCTTT. Translation gives CASSLSGGRGTEAFF.

In this sample, this clonotype turned up many times. The V and J genes are TRBV27 and TRBJ1-1, with unresolved D. In germline, CDR1 is MNHEY, CDR2 SMNVEV (reference sequence). The CDR3 extends over 15 amino acids. V was pared by 4 bases and J by 4 bases, with 16 bases between. The CDR3 DNA follows: TGTGCCAGCAGTTACTACCCCGACATATCCACTGAAGCTTTCTTT. Amino acids: CASSYYPDISTEAFF.

This clonotype is deemed medium-sized. The chain links TRBV3-1 to TRBJ1-2; D remains ambiguous. CDR1 is LGHDT, CDR2 YNNKEL, per germline (reference sequence). V lost 4 bases and J lost 3, with 12 bases in between. The length of the CDR3 is 14 residues. CDR3 sequence (DNA): TGTGCCAGCAGCCCCCGATGGGATGACTATGGCTACACCTTC. Residues: CASSPRWDDYGYTF.

This clonotype came up many times. The chain uses TRBV5-6 and TRBJ2-5; D is perhaps TRBD1 (5 bases). Germline CDR1 reads SGHDT; CDR2 reads YYEEEE. The ends were cut back, 3 bases at V and 5 bases at J, with 11 bases in the middle. This CDR3 comprises 13 residues. CDR3 sequence: CASSSGMDETQYF. CDR3 DNA: TGTGCCAGCAGCTCAGGGATGGACGAGACCCAGTACTTC.

This clonotype appeared once. V gene TRBV5-1 combines with J gene TRBJ2-3, with D hard to call. Germline V gene data show CDR1 as SGHRS and CDR2 as YFSETQ. This CDR3 comprises 11 residues. V was shortened by 7 bases and J by 6 bases, with 9 bases between the two germline ends. The CDR3 nucleotides read TGCGCCAGCTTGGGAATTGATACGCAGTATTTT. It translates to CASLGIDTQYF.

The CDR3 reads CATSRGGTGAGEQYF. The DNA for the CDR3 is TGTGCCACCAGCAGAGGTGGGACAGGGGCCGGCGAGCAGTACTTC. The chain couples TRBV15 to TRBJ2-7, with 10 bases that match TRBD1. CDR1 and CDR2 from the germline V gene are LNHNV and YYDKDF (reference sequence). The CDR3 totals 15 residues. The junction had 6 bases not matched to a gene; V was cut back by 1 base and J by 6 bases.

By frequency in the sample, this clonotype is medium-sized. The V call is TRBV6-5, the J call TRBJ2-7; D perhaps matches TRBD1 (5 bases). Between the trimmed V and J ends, which lost 6 bases and 7 bases, there was a span of 10 bases. Germline V lookup: CDR1 MNHEY, CDR2 SVGAGI. There are 11 residues in the CDR3. The CDR3 spells CASSRSGEQYF. The CDR3 DNA reads as TGTGCCAGCAGCCGTTCAGGGGAGCAGTACTTC.

This clonotype was counted at least ten times. The chain couples TRBV7-6 to TRBJ2-5, with 8 bases lining up with TRBD2. Germline CDR1 and CDR2: SGHVS and FNYEAQ. This CDR3 comprises 16 residues. Trimming cost V 1 base and J 5 bases; bases outside gene matches: 9. For the CDR3, the DNA is TGTGCCAGCAGCTTAGGCCCGCGGGGGGCCGGGGAGACCCAGTACTTC. As protein: CASSLGPRGAGETQYF.

This clonotype was seen only a few times. The J gene is TRBJ1-2, the V gene TRBV11-2, with 7 bases identical to TRBD1. CDR3 length: 14 amino acids. The germline V gene has CDR1 SGHAT and CDR2 FQNNGV. Trimming took 6 bases from V and 0 from J; bases not matched to a gene: 4. The CDR3 bases are TGTGCCAGCAGACGAGGGACAGCTAACTATGGCTACACCTTC. Its protein is CASRRGTANYGYTF.

The chain uses TRBV5-1 and TRBJ1-2; D ambiguous. The CDR3 sequence is 12 residues long. The ends were cut back, 6 bases at V and 4 bases at J, with 10 bases in the middle. Germline V CDR1 and CDR2: SGHRS, YFSETQ. The CDR3 here is CASTIDGYGYTF. The CDR3 DNA follows: TGCGCCAGCACCATTGACGGCTATGGCTACACCTTC.

This clonotype is medium-sized (0.01 to 0.1%). V is TRBV5-4 and J is TRBJ2-4; 10 bases are a match to TRBD2. With 2 bases clipped from V and 6 bases from J, the junction kept 2 bases outside the gene matches. The CDR3 has 14 amino acids. CDR1 and CDR2 (germline): SGHNT, YYREEE (reference sequence). The CDR3 here is CASSFWTSGNIQYF. CDR3 nucleotides: TGTGCCAGCAGCTTCTGGACTAGCGGAAACATTCAGTACTTC.

The chain couples TRBV18 to TRBJ2-4, with TRBD1 matching 7 bases. V lost 6 bases and J lost 4; bases outside the gene matches: 6. The V gene's germline CDR1 is KGHSH and CDR2 LQKENI. This CDR3 region has 14 residues. The CDR3 is CASSSGQPKNIQYF. The CDR3 bases are TGTGCCAGCTCTTCGGGACAGCCAAAAAACATTCAGTACTTC.

This clonotype was counted many times. This chain joins TRBV7-9 and TRBJ2-6; D not resolved. V was trimmed by 0 bases and J by 0 bases, leaving 3 bases between them. The CDR3 contains 15 residues. Germline loops: CDR1 SEHNR, CDR2 FQNEAQ (reference sequence). CDR3 amino acids: CASSLAHSGANVLTF. CDR3 coding DNA: TGTGCCAGCAGCTTAGCGCACTCTGGGGCCAACGTCCTGACTTTC.

This chain joins TRBV18 and TRBJ2-2; TRBD1 matches at 9 bases. Germline lookup yields CDR1 KGHSH and CDR2 LQKENI. J was trimmed by 4 bases and V by 6 bases; bases with no gene match: 9. The CDR3 has 16 residues. The CDR3 region is CASSGLQGAITGELFF. DNA for the CDR3: TGTGCCAGCTCGGGTCTACAGGGGGCGATCACCGGGGAGCTGTTTTTT.